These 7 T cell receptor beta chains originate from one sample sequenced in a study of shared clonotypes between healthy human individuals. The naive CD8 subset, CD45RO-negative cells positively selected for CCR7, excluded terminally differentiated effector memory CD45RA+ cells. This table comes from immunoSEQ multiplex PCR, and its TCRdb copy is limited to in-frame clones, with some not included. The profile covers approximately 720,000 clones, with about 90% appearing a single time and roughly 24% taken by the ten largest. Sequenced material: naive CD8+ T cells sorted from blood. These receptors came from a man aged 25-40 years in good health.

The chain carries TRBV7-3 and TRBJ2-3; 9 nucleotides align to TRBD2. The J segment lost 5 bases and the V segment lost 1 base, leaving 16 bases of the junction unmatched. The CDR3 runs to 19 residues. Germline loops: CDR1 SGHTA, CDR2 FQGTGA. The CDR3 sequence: CASSLSVFSAGGQKDTQYF. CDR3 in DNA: TGTGCCAGCAGCTTAAGCGTTTTCTCGGCGGGAGGGCAGAAAGATACGCAGTATTTT.

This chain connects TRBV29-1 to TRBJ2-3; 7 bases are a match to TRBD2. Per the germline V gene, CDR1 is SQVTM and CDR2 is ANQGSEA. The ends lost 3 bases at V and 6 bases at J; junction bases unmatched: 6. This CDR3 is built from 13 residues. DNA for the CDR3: TGCAGCGTTGAGCGGGGGAACGAGGATACGCAGTATTTT. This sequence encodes CSVERGNEDTQYF.

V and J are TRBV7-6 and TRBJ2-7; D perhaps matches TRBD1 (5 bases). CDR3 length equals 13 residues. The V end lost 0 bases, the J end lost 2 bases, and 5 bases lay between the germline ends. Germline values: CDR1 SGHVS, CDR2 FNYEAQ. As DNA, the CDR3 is TGTGCCAGCAGCTTAGCGACAGCCTACGAGCAGTACTTC. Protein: CASSLATAYEQYF.

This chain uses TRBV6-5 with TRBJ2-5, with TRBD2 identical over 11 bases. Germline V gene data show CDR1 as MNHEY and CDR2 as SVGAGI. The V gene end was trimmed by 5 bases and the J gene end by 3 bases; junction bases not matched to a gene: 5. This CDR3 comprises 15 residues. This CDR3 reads CASSLSTSGEETQYF. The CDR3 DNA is TGTGCCAGCAGTCTCTCGACTAGCGGGGAAGAGACCCAGTACTTC.

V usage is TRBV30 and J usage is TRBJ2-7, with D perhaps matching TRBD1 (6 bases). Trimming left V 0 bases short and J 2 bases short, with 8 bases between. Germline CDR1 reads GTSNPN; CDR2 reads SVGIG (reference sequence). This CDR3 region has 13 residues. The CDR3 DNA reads TGTGCCTGGAGTGTTGGGACAACCTACGAGCAGTACTTC. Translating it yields CAWSVGTTYEQYF.

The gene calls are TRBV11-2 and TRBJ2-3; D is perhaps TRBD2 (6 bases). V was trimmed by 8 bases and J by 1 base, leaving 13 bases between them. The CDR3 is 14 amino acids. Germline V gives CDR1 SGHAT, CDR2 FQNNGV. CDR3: CASVYGGGTDTQYF. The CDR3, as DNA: TGTGCCAGCGTCTACGGAGGGGGCACAGATACGCAGTATTTT.

The CDR3 loop is CASSPIILRDRDTDTQYF. CDR3 nucleotide sequence: TGTGCCAGCAGTCCCATTATCCTCAGGGACAGGGACACAGATACGCAGTATTTT. This chain uses TRBV28 with TRBJ2-3, with 9 positions matching TRBD1. This CDR3 comprises 18 residues. Germline-derived CDR1 and CDR2 are MDHEN and SYDVKM. With V trimmed by 5 bases and J by 2 bases, 14 bases remained unmatched.